This T cell receptor beta chain was observed in a study of shared clonotypes between healthy human individuals. Sequencing used immunoSEQ multiplex PCR; TCRdb keeps in-frame clones, though not all of them. The sample holds hundreds of thousands of clones; less than 98% are singletons and the top ten take 0.045% to 0.07%. CDR3 length: 18 amino acids. The V segment lost 1 base and the J segment 0 bases; nucleotides outside the gene matches: 6. CDR1 SGHTA and CDR2 FQGNSA come from the germline V gene. The chain couples TRBV7-2 to TRBJ2-6; 7 bases align to TRBD1. The sample comprised naive CD4+ T cells sorted from blood. Subset indicated: CD45RA+ positively selected. This receptor was obtained from a woman younger than 45 in good health. CDR3 loop: CASSLGQGVISGANVLTF. CDR3 DNA sequence: TGTGCCAGCAGCTTAGGGCAGGGGGTTATCTCTGGGGCCAACGTCCTGACTTTC.